These 20 T cell receptor beta chains originate from one sample sequenced in a study of cytomegalovirus exposure and HLA in healthy donors. The PCR had 60 Vbeta and 13 Jbeta primers. The protocol was immunoSEQ multiplex PCR, while the TCRdb copy is restricted to in-frame clones and leaves out a portion. The data contain more than 80,000 clones, about 72% of them singletons. Material for sequencing was PBMCs. These receptors were collected from a woman between 55 and 75 years old in good health and CMV-seropositive.

V is TRBV6-1 and J is TRBJ1-4; TRBD1 is a possible D gene (5 bases). CDR3 length equals 15 residues. The V gene lost 6 bases and the J gene lost 4 bases, with 15 bases spanning the gap. Germline CDR1 MNHNS, CDR2 SASEGT. The CDR3 loop reads CASSIQQAYNEKLFF. CDR3 coding DNA: TGTGCCAGCAGCATCCAACAGGCCTATAATGAAAAACTGTTTTTT.

The rearrangement links TRBV27 to TRBJ1-1; D remains unclear. The germline CDR1 and CDR2 sequences are MNHEY and SMNVEV (reference sequence). The CDR3 totals 13 residues. The V and J ends lost 6 bases and 4 bases respectively, with 12 bases between them. CDR3 nucleotide sequence: TGTGCCAGCAGCCCCGGTGGGAGCACTGAAGCTTTCTTT. It is translated as CASSPGGSTEAFF.

The chain employs TRBV2 and TRBJ1-6; D might be TRBD1 (6 bases). CDR3 length equals 14 residues. Deletions cut 10 bases from V and 3 bases from J, with 13 bases between. The germline V gene has CDR1 SNHLY and CDR2 FYNNEI. DNA of the CDR3: TGTGCCACTAAGACAGGCATCTATAATTCACCCCTCCACTTT. Translating gives CATKTGIYNSPLHF. The full variable domain, rest sourced from reference TRBV2 and TRBJ1-6, is EPEVTQTPSHQVTQMGQEVILRCVPISNHLYFYWYRQILGQKVEFLVSFYNNEISEKSEIFDDQFSVERPDGSNFTLKIRSTKLEDSAMYFCATKTGIYNSPLHFGNGTRLTVT.

The chain couples TRBV4-2 to TRBJ2-5, with a possible D match to TRBD1 (6 bases). CDR1 is LGHNA and CDR2 is YNFKEQ in the germline V gene. With 4 bases removed from V and 5 bases from J, the gap between germline ends came to 20 bases. The CDR3 is made up of 16 amino acids. CDR3 sequence (DNA): TGTGCCAGCAGCCTGGGACACCCCCAGGACGGGGAGACCCAGTACTTC. Protein sequence: CASSLGHPQDGETQYF.

This clone was counted once. The chain couples TRBV6-1 to TRBJ1-5; D ambiguous. CDR1 is MNHNS, CDR2 SASEGT, per germline. Trimming pared 5 bases from V and 3 bases from J, leaving 11 bases between. The CDR3 runs 14 residues. CDR3 residues: CASSSQHINQPQHF. Written as DNA, the CDR3 is TGTGCCAGCAGTTCCCAACACATCAATCAGCCCCAGCATTTT.

The V and J genes are TRBV15 and TRBJ2-1; no clear D gene. The germline V gene encodes CDR1 LNHNV and CDR2 YYDKDF (reference sequence). The length of the CDR3 is 16 residues. Trimming took off 1 base at V and 4 bases at J, with 14 bases between the two ends. CDR3 sequence: CATSRVRGVGYNEQFF. CDR3 nucleotide sequence: TGTGCCACCAGCAGAGTTCGTGGAGTGGGTTACAATGAGCAGTTCTTC.

J is TRBJ1-2 and V is TRBV6-5, with D perhaps TRBD1 (5 bases). This CDR3 contains 13 residues. Germline V CDR1 and CDR2: MNHEY, SVGAGI. Trimming shortened V by 4 bases and J by 8 bases, and 14 bases separated the two germline ends. The CDR3 is CASSFRPTAGYTF. CDR3 DNA: TGTGCCAGCAGTTTCCGACCGACAGCCGGCTACACCTTC.

V is TRBV27 and J is TRBJ2-1, with 11 positions matching TRBD2. The CDR3 has 16 amino acids. Unmatched junction bases numbered 3, after V lost 5 bases and J lost 0 bases. Germline V lookup: CDR1 MNHEY, CDR2 SMNVEV (reference sequence). The CDR3 loop is CASSASGGSSYNEQFF. The CDR3 bases are TGTGCCAGCAGTGCTAGCGGGGGGAGCTCCTACAATGAGCAGTTCTTC.

This chain uses TRBV29-1 with TRBJ1-1, with D possibly matching TRBD1 (6 bases). V was shortened by 3 bases and J by 6 bases, with 14 bases between the two germline ends. The CDR3 is 13 residues long. CDR1 is SQVTM, CDR2 ANQGSEA, per germline. CDR3 region: CSVERGGGSEAFF. The CDR3 coding sequence is TGCAGCGTTGAGAGGGGGGGAGGTTCTGAAGCTTTCTTT.

The rearrangement uses TRBV2 and TRBJ2-1; TRBD2 might be the D (6 bases). Germline V gene sequence: CDR1 SNHLY, CDR2 FYNNEI. This CDR3 spans 15 amino acids. V dropped 6 bases and J dropped 5 bases, with 17 bases sitting between them. The CDR3 bases are TGTGCCAGCAGAAAAGCGTATGCTAGCGACAATGAGCAGTTCTTC. Translation: CASRKAYASDNEQFF.

The chain uses TRBV10-3 and TRBJ2-5, with a tentative D call TRBD1 (5 bases). Germline V lookup: CDR1 ENHRY, CDR2 SYGVKD. The V gene lost 8 bases and the J gene lost 2 bases, with 9 bases spanning the gap. CDR3 length equals 12 residues. The CDR3 reads CAIGAVQETQYF. The CDR3 bases are TGTGCCATCGGGGCGGTACAAGAGACCCAGTACTTC.

This clone has more than one count but fewer than ten. The chain employs TRBV2 and TRBJ1-1, with D possibly TRBD1 on 6 matching bases. CDR3 length: 15 amino acids. V was pared by 2 bases and J by 8 bases, with 18 bases between. Germline assignment: CDR1 SNHLY and CDR2 FYNNEI. CDR3 loop: CASSELAGAWGEAFF. The CDR3 DNA follows: TGTGCCAGCAGTGAATTGGCAGGGGCGTGGGGGGAAGCTTTCTTT.

The V and J genes are TRBV11-2 and TRBJ2-1, with 9 bases matching TRBD1. V lost 6 bases and J lost 2; bases outside the gene matches: 5. The CDR3 is made up of 15 amino acids. The germline CDR1 and CDR2 sequences are SGHAT and FQNNGV. The CDR3 sequence is CASRAQGAPYNEQFF. The CDR3 DNA is TGTGCCAGCAGAGCACAGGGGGCCCCCTACAATGAGCAGTTCTTC.

The rearrangement links TRBV15 to TRBJ1-2; 11 nucleotides align to TRBD1. Looked up from germline, CDR1 is LNHNV and CDR2 is YYDKDF (reference sequence). This CDR3 region has 14 residues. V shed 4 bases, J shed 8 bases, and the junction held 6 bases outside the gene matches. The CDR3 DNA is TGTGCCACCAGCAAGGACAGGGGGCTCGTAGGCTACACCTTC. Protein product: CATSKDRGLVGYTF.

This chain connects TRBV2 to TRBJ1-6; no definite D call. Germline V gene lookup returns CDR1 SNHLY and CDR2 FYNNEI. V was pared by 8 bases and J by 7 bases, with 18 bases between. The CDR3 consists of 15 residues. The CDR3 region is CASGNGGNGNSPLHF. In DNA, the CDR3 is TGTGCCAGCGGAAATGGAGGCAACGGAAATTCACCCCTCCACTTT.

The V call is TRBV7-2, the J call TRBJ2-5; 7 nucleotides match TRBD1. Looked up from germline, CDR1 is SGHTA and CDR2 is FQGNSA. The J segment lost 2 bases and the V segment lost 2 bases, leaving 2 bases of the junction unmatched. The CDR3 runs 14 residues. Here the CDR3 DNA reads TGTGCCAGCAGCTTACGACAGGGACAAGAGACCCAGTACTTC. It encodes CASSLRQGQETQYF. The variable domain in full, with the rest retrieved from reference TRBV7-2 and TRBJ2-5, is GAGVSQSPSNKVTEKGKDVELRCDPISGHTALYWYRQSLGQGLEFLIYFQGNSAPDKSGLPSDRFSAERTGGSVSTLTIQRTQQEDSAVYLCASSLRQGQETQYFGPGTRLLVL.

This rearrangement joins TRBV2 to TRBJ2-1; 9 bases line up with TRBD2. Trimming removed 8 bases from V and 5 bases from J; junction bases left unmatched: 7. Looked up from germline, CDR1 is SNHLY and CDR2 is FYNNEI. The CDR3 is made up of 14 amino acids. CDR3 protein: CASHTSGLHNEQFF. The CDR3 DNA sequence: TGTGCCAGCCACACTAGCGGGCTACACAATGAGCAGTTCTTC.

In DNA form, the CDR3 reads TGTGCCATGAGGGGGATGAACACTGAAGCTTTCTTT. It encodes CAMRGMNTEAFF. The chain uses TRBV28 and TRBJ1-1; D possibly corresponds to TRBD1 (6 bases). V lost 10 bases to trimming and J lost 0 bases, with 9 bases between them. CDR1 is MDHEN, CDR2 SYDVKM, per germline. The CDR3 runs 12 residues. Using reference TRBV28 and TRBJ1-1 for the parts outside the CDR3, the full variable domain is DVKVTQSSRYLVKRTGEKVFLECVQDMDHENMFWYRQDPGLGLRLIYFSYDVKMKEKGDIPEGYSVSREKKERFSLILESASTNQTSMYLCAMRGMNTEAFFGQGTRLTVV.

This chain links TRBV30 with TRBJ1-4; weak D call: TRBD1 (6 bases). Germline CDR1 is GTSNPN and CDR2 is SVGIG (reference sequence). Trimming shortened V by 3 bases and J by 7 bases, and 18 bases separated the two germline ends. The length of the CDR3 is 15 residues. CDR3 region: CAWSAPGGLAEKLFF. For the CDR3, the DNA is TGTGCCTGGAGCGCCCCGGGGGGGCTCGCTGAAAAACTGTTTTTT.

This chain uses TRBV11-2 with TRBJ2-1; possible D gene TRBD2, 6 bases. Germline V lookup: CDR1 SGHAT, CDR2 FQNNGV. V was shortened by 2 bases and J by 7 bases, with 9 bases between the two germline ends. There are 13 residues in the CDR3. The CDR3 is CASSLMGGNEQFF. As DNA, the CDR3 is TGTGCCAGCAGCTTAATGGGGGGAAATGAGCAGTTCTTC.